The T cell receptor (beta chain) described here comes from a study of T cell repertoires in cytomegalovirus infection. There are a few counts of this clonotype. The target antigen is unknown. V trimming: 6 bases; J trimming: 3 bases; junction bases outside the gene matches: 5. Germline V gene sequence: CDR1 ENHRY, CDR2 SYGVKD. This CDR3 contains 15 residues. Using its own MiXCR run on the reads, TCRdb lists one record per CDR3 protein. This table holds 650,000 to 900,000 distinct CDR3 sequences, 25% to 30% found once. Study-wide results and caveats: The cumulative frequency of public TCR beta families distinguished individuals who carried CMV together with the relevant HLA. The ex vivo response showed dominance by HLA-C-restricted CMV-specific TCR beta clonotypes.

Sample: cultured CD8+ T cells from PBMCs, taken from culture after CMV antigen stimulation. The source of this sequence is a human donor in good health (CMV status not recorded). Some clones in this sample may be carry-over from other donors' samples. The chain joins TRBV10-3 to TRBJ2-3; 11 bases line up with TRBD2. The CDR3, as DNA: TGTGCCATCAGACCACTAGCGGGGGAGACAGATACGCAGTATTTT. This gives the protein CAIRPLAGETDTQYF.